A selection of T cell receptor beta chains follows, all from one sample in a study of response to subunit inactivated influenza vaccine. TCRdb reprocessed the RT-PCR reads with MiXCR, giving one entry per CDR3 protein. The sample includes hundreds of thousands of distinct CDR3 sequences, approximately 10% seen only once; the top ten take 9.5% to 11%. These same records also appear under a second study, on T cells expressing NK-cell markers.

This specimen consisted of PBMCs from blood, obtained on the day of vaccination. The receptor set was obtained from a man aged 50 to 59 who received an inactivated influenza vaccine. The CDR3 runs from the conserved cysteine through the conserved F or W.

v_gene: TRBV7-6; CDR3aa: CASSPGTSGAYEQYF
v_gene: TRBV24-1; CDR3aa: CATSDSGHLNTEAFF
v_gene: TRBV4-2; CDR3aa: CASSQKMIMGSGRAGLDNEQFF
v_gene: TRBV29-1; CDR3aa: CSVEVGSDTQYF
v_gene: TRBV5-1; CDR3aa: CASSLVLAGGLDEQFF
v_gene: TRBV28; CDR3aa: CASSQAHTEAFF
v_gene: TRBV28; CDR3aa: CASRNGRRPYGYTF
v_gene: TRBV7-8; CDR3aa: CASVRPALYEQYF
v_gene: TRBV5-1; CDR3aa: CASSSMGGSGELFF
v_gene: TRBV28; CDR3aa: CASRTATPNTGELFF
v_gene: TRBV4-2; CDR3aa: CASSLLTGLGDYGYTF
v_gene: TRBV4-3; CDR3aa: CASSREKAAGELFF
v_gene: TRBV7-2; CDR3aa: CASSPDRVFNEKLFF
v_gene: TRBV7-8; CDR3aa: CASTKNRGPGLAGGGNEQFF
v_gene: TRBV11-2; CDR3aa: CASSLTSGNNRETQYF
v_gene: TRBV28; CDR3aa: CASSFSERADTQYF
v_gene: TRBV30; CDR3aa: CAWSFIGDTQYF
v_gene: TRBV20-1; CDR3aa: CSARHRIGWYEQYF
v_gene: TRBV5-4; CDR3aa: CASSRGQPKNNEQFF
v_gene: TRBV20-1; CDR3aa: CSARSSGRTNTEAFF
v_gene: TRBV18; CDR3aa: CASSPPVGTGWKTQYF
v_gene: TRBV5-1; CDR3aa: CASSLTTGYSGANVLTF
v_gene: TRBV4-1; CDR3aa: CASSQDSQRTTNYGYTF
v_gene: TRBV7-9; CDR3aa: CASSDGQQASYEQYF
v_gene: TRBV29-1; CDR3aa: CSVEMGLAGGPYEQYF
v_gene: TRBV5-6; CDR3aa: CASTDLPDRLQETQYF
v_gene: TRBV6-1; CDR3aa: CASSTGGASYEQYF
v_gene: TRBV5-1; CDR3aa: CASSLGYATNEKLFF